This is a list of T cell receptor beta chains from one sample in a study of T cell changes during pregnancy in multiple sclerosis. Generated by immunoSEQ multiplex PCR, the TCRdb table keeps only in-frame clones and is missing some. The sample consists of fewer than 45,000 clones, approximately 91% of them appearing once. Sequencing was performed on CD4+ T cells from peripheral blood mononuclear cells, taken in the third trimester of pregnancy. These receptors originate from a female donor in good health, enrolled as a control in a pregnancy study. Both conserved end residues are part of each CDR3. A D gene is named only where the DNA matches it firmly. Not all rows give a size; the values are once, few, many and, for expanded clones, a class.

>TRBJ1-5|few|TRBV5-6|.|15
TGTGCCAGCAGCTTGAGAGGCACTAGCAATCAGCCCCAGCATTTT
CASSLRGTSNQPQHF
>TRBJ1-6|.|TRBV7-3|.|16
TGTGCCAGCAGCTTGGGGGGAGGACGGAATAATTCACCCCTCCACTTT
CASSLGGGRNNSPLHF
>TRBJ1-1|.|TRBV7-8|.|13
TGTGCCAGCAGCTCCAGGGAATGGACTGAAGCTTTCTTT
CASSSREWTEAFF
>TRBJ2-1|.|TRBV5-1|TRBD2|15
TGCGCCAGCAGCCCAACTAGCGGGAGGTACAATGAGCAGTTCTTC
CASSPTSGRYNEQFF
>TRBJ1-2|.|TRBV5-1|.|14
TGCGCCAGCAGCTTCGGCCAGGGTGGCTATGGCTACACCTTC
CASSFGQGGYGYTF
>TRBJ2-4|.|TRBV6-1|TRBD1|17
TGTGCCAGCAGTGAAGTCAGGGGGCGAGCGGCCAAAAACATTCAGTACTTC
CASSEVRGRAAKNIQYF
>TRBJ2-3|few|TRBV7-9|.|14
TGTGCCAGCAGCTCGACAGGAGACACAGATACGCAGTATTTT
CASSSTGDTDTQYF
>TRBJ1-2|.|TRBV7-2|TRBD1|15
TGTGCCAGCAGCTTAGTATCGGGACAGGGTAGTGGCTACACCTTC
CASSLVSGQGSGYTF
>TRBJ2-2|.|TRBV11-2|.|14
TGTGCCAGCAGCTTAGTAGTTTTCACCGGGGAGCTGTTTTTT
CASSLVVFTGELFF
>TRBJ1-2|.|TRBV9|.|12
TGTGCCAGCAGCGTGGGTCAGGGTGGCTACACCTTC
CASSVGQGGYTF
>TRBJ2-7|.|TRBV7-9|.|11
TGTGCCAGCAGCTCATCAGGGGGGCTGTCCTTC
CASSSSGGLSF
>TRBJ1-5|.|TRBV28|.|14
TGTGCCAGCAGTTATGTCAGGGTCGGTCAGCCCCAGCATTTT
CASSYVRVGQPQHF
>TRBJ2-3|.|TRBV11-2|TRBD2|11
TGTGCCAGCACCCCGGGGGGTACGCAGTATTTT
CASTPGGTQYF
>TRBJ2-1|.|TRBV10-3|TRBD2|16
TGTGCCATCAGTGAGCCCCTAGCGGGGGGGGACAATGAGCAGTTCTTC
CAISEPLAGGDNEQFF
>TRBJ2-3|.|TRBV11-3|.|14
TGTGCCAGCAGCTTGGCCCATCCCACAGATACGCAGTATTTT
CASSLAHPTDTQYF
>TRBJ2-6|once|TRBV28|.|15
TGTGCCAGCAGTACAGGCGGCTCTGGGGCCAACGTCCTGACTTTC
CASSTGGSGANVLTF
>TRBJ2-1|.|TRBV7-9|TRBD1|15
TGTGCCAGCAGCCCACGGACAGGGACCTACAATGAGCAGTTCTTC
CASSPRTGTYNEQFF
>TRBJ2-1|.|TRBV11-3|.|15
TGTGCCAGCAGCCCGAGGACTGGCTCCTACAATGAGCAGTTCTTC
CASSPRTGSYNEQFF
>TRBJ2-2|.|TRBV4-2|TRBD2|17
TGTGCCAGCAGCCAAGATCCCAGCGGGGGGGCCTCGGGGGAGCTGTTTTTT
CASSQDPSGGASGELFF
>TRBJ2-7|.|TRBV27|TRBD2|16
TGTGCCAGCAGCTGGACCGGGACTAGGGCGGGCTACGAGCAGTACTTC
CASSWTGTRAGYEQYF
>TRBJ1-5|.|TRBV5-1|TRBD1|13
TGCGCCAGCAGTCGGACAGGGAATCAGCCCCAGCATTTT
CASSRTGNQPQHF
>TRBJ1-3|.|TRBV27|TRBD1|15
TGTGCCAGCAGAGCGACAGGGATCCTTGGAAACACCATATATTTT
CASRATGILGNTIYF
>TRBJ1-5|.|TRBV4-1|TRBD1|15
TGCGCCAGCAGCCACCAGACAGGGAGTCATCAGCCCCAGCATTTT
CASSHQTGSHQPQHF
>TRBJ2-5|.|TRBV18|.|13
TGTGCCAGCTCACCACCGACTGTGGAGACCCAGTACTTC
CASSPPTVETQYF
>TRBJ1-2|.|TRBV7-6|TRBD1|19
TGTGCCAGCAGCTTATATAAGGGGGCTTCTTGGGGGGAGTCCTCCGGCTACACCTTC
CASSLYKGASWGESSGYTF
>TRBJ2-3|.|TRBV12-5|.|19
TGTGCTAGTGGTTTTCTAGGGACTGGACGAGATACTAGCACAGATACGCAGTATTTT
CASGFLGTGRDTSTDTQYF
>TRBJ2-7|.|TRBV5-1|.|14
TGCGCCAGCAGCACGGGGGTCTTCCCCTACGAGCAGTACTTC
CASSTGVFPYEQYF
>TRBJ1-4|.|TRBV27|.|14
TGTGCCAGCAAAATGCGGCAGGGGCGCGAAAAACTGTTTTTT
CASKMRQGREKLFF
>TRBJ2-5|.|TRBV2|TRBD1|14
TGTGCCAGCATCGGACAGGGTAGGGGGGAGACCCAGTACTTC
CASIGQGRGETQYF
>TRBJ1-2|.|TRBV18|TRBD1|13
TGTGCCAGCTCACCGGACAGGGACTATGGCTACACCTTC
CASSPDRDYGYTF
>TRBJ2-7|.|TRBV6-1|.|13
TGTGCCAGCAGTTTACAGTCGCCCTACGAGCAGTACTTC
CASSLQSPYEQYF
>TRBJ2-1|.|TRBV4-3|TRBD1|17
TGCGCCAGCAGCCAAGACCATTTAAACAGGGGTCACAATGAGCAGTTCTTC
CASSQDHLNRGHNEQFF
>TRBJ2-2|.|TRBV27|.|15
TGTGCCAGCAGTTTATCCAGTACTACAAGCGGGGAGCTGTTTTTT
CASSLSSTTSGELFF